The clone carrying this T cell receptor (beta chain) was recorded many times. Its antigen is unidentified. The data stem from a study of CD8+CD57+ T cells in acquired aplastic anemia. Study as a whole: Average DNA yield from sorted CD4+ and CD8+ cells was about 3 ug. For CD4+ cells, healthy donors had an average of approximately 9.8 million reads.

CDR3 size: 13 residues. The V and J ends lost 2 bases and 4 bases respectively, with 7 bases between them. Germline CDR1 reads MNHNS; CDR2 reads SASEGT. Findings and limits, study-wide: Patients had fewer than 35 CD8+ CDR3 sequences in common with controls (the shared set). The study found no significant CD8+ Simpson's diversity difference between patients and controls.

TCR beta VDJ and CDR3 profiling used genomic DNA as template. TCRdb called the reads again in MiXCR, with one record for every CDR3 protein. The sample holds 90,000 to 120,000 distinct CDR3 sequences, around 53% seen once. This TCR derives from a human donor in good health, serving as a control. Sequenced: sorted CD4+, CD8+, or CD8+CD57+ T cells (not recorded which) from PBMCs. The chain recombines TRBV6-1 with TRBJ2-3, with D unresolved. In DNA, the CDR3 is TGTGCCAGCAGTGAAATCGTCTCAGATACGCAGTATTTT. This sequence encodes CASSEIVSDTQYF.